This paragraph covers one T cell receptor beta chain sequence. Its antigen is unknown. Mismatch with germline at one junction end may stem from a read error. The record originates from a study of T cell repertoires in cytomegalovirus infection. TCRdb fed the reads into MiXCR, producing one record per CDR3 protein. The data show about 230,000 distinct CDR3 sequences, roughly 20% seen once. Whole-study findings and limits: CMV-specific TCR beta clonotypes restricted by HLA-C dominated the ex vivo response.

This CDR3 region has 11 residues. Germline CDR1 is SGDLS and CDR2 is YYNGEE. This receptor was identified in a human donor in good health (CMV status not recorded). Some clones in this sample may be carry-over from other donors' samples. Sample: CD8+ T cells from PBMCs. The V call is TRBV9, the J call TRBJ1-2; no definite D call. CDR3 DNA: TGTGCCAGCAGCGTAGGAGGGAAGGCGTCCTTC. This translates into CASSVGGKASF.